This TCR beta chain was profiled in a study of early stage breast cancer tumors. Profiled with immunoSEQ multiplex PCR; TCRdb holds only in-frame clones, not every one. The sample carries just under 30,000 clones, roughly 86% recorded once. The germline V gene encodes CDR1 GTSNPN and CDR2 SVGIG (reference sequence). CDR3 length: 15 amino acids. V was cut by 4 bases and J by 7 bases, with 19 bases left in between. This TCR came from a person aged 45 to 59 with breast cancer. Sequenced: blood. The rearrangement joins TRBV30 to TRBJ2-2; D possibly uses TRBD1 or TRBD2 (6 bases each). DNA of the CDR3: TGTGCCTGGAATTCTGACGGGGGCCGTAGCGGGGAGCTGTTTTTT. Translated, it gives CAWNSDGGRSGELFF.